The 30 T cell receptor beta chains below come from one sample, sequenced in a study of T cells after yellow fever vaccination. TCRdb passed the 5' RACE reads through MiXCR, listing each CDR3 protein once. Of about 320,000 distinct CDR3 sequences in the sample, 4% to 5.5% are singletons; the top ten hold 19%. The sample consisted of PBMCs, taken 15 days after the yellow fever booster vaccination. The receptors originated from a man aged 18-30 years who received the YFV17D yellow fever vaccine.

A few counts support this clonotype. The chain uses TRBV29-1 and TRBJ1-3; no clear D gene. CDR1 and CDR2 (germline): SQVTM, ANQGSEA. This CDR3 comprises 13 residues. V lost 5 bases to trimming and J lost 4 bases, with 12 bases between them. The CDR3 sequence: CSVLLGRGNTIYF. In DNA form, the CDR3 reads TGCAGCGTTCTTCTAGGACGAGGAAACACCATATATTTT.

This clonotype has a count of ten or more. This sequence joins TRBV5-1 and TRBJ2-4, with TRBD1 identical over 7 bases. Trimming removed 1 base from V and 12 bases from J; junction bases left unmatched: 7. CDR3 length: 13 amino acids. In germline, CDR1 is SGHRS, CDR2 YFSETQ. The CDR3 coding sequence is TGCGCCAGCAGCTTGTGGGGGACAGTACATCAGTACTTC. Residues: CASSLWGTVHQYF.

This sequence joins TRBV21-1 and TRBJ2-2; TRBD1, the table's D call, lacks a check against the DNA. TRBV21-1 is flagged as a pseudogene. This CDR3 spans 15 amino acids. CDR3 bases: TGTGCCAGCTACAGTGGGGATTTGGGCACCGGGGAGCTGTTTTTT. This encodes CASYSGDLGTGELFF.

The chain combines TRBV5-1 with TRBJ1-1; TRBD1 is a possible D gene (6 bases). Looked up from germline, CDR1 is SGHRS and CDR2 is YFSETQ. V was cut by 0 bases and J by 1 base, with 10 bases left in between. The CDR3 has 15 residues. Here the CDR3 reads CASSLAGVGNTEAFF. The CDR3 DNA follows: TGCGCCAGCAGCTTGGCAGGGGTCGGGAACACTGAAGCTTTCTTT.

This clonotype has a count of ten or more. This chain connects TRBV7-2 to TRBJ1-1; TRBD1 aligns across 7 bases. The CDR3 length is 15 residues. V shed 5 bases and J 2 bases; nucleotides not matched to a gene: 8. In germline, CDR1 is SGHTA, CDR2 FQGNSA. CDR3 nucleotides: TGTGCCAGCAGCCTAACAGGACAGGTTAACACTGAAGCTTTCTTT. Residues: CASSLTGQVNTEAFF.

The rearrangement joins TRBV7-3 to TRBJ2-5; 14 nucleotides align to TRBD2. CDR1 is SGHTA and CDR2 is FQGTGA in the germline V gene. V shed 5 bases and J 2 bases; nucleotides not matched to a gene: 7. This CDR3 comprises 17 residues. CDR3 in DNA: TGTGCCAGCAGCCCAGGACTAGCGGGGGGTCAGCAAGAGACCCAGTACTTC. Translating gives CASSPGLAGGQQETQYF.

This clonotype was seen a handful of times. V is TRBV29-1 and J is TRBJ2-1; D possibly corresponds to TRBD2 (5 bases). The V gene's germline CDR1 is SQVTM and CDR2 ANQGSEA. Trimming removed 4 bases from V and 8 bases from J, with 12 bases in between. The CDR3 has 12 residues. The CDR3 nucleotides are TGCAGCGTTGTCTTAACTAGAGATGAGCAGTTCTTC. This sequence encodes CSVVLTRDEQFF.

This clonotype has a count of ten or more. The chain uses TRBV4-3 and TRBJ2-1; 7 positions match TRBD1. J gave up 5 bases and V 0 bases, and 7 bases lay outside the gene matches. The CDR3 spans 16 residues. Germline CDR1 LGHNA, CDR2 YSLEER. The CDR3 DNA reads TGCGCCAGCAGCCAAGATGGCAGGGGGTACAACAATGAGCAGTTCTTC. It specifies CASSQDGRGYNNEQFF.

The chain couples TRBV11-3 to TRBJ1-3, with a possible D match to TRBD1 (5 bases). The ends were cut back, 2 bases at V and 0 bases at J, with 17 bases in the middle. Germline V CDR1 and CDR2: SGHNT, YENEEA. The length of the CDR3 is 18 residues. CDR3 DNA: TGTGCCAGCAGCTTATCGCAAGGCGGGACCACCTCTGGAAACACCATATATTTT. Residues: CASSLSQGGTTSGNTIYF.

This clonotype has a count of ten or more. This chain connects TRBV6-2 or TRBV6-3 to TRBJ2-7, with TRBD1 matching 9 bases. Germline-derived CDR1 and CDR2 are MNHEY and SVGEGT. The V gene end was trimmed by 4 bases and the J gene end by 2 bases; junction bases not matched to a gene: 3. CDR3 length equals 14 residues. The CDR3: CASSFGQGPYEQYF. CDR3 in DNA: TGTGCCAGCAGTTTCGGACAGGGGCCCTACGAGCAGTACTTC.

This clonotype occurred many times. The V call is TRBV20-1, the J call TRBJ1-5, with a tentative D call TRBD1 (5 bases). The V gene's germline CDR1 is DFQATT and CDR2 SNEGSKA (reference sequence). V dropped 0 bases and J dropped 11 bases, with 20 bases sitting between them. The CDR3 has 15 amino acids. The CDR3 coding sequence is TGCAGTGCTAGAGATTACCGGCTCCCGGGGGAAGCCCAGCATTTT. Its protein is CSARDYRLPGEAQHF.

The table lists this clonotype with a few counts. The V gene is TRBV28, the J gene TRBJ1-6, with D maybe TRBD1 (5 bases). The V gene lost 6 bases and the J gene lost 14 bases, with 20 bases spanning the gap. Looked up from germline, CDR1 is MDHEN and CDR2 is SYDVKM. This CDR3 contains 14 residues. DNA for the CDR3: TGTGCCAGCAGCCCAGGGTCCTCAAATTTGGCCCTCCACTTT. This gives the protein CASSPGSSNLALHF.

This clonotype was observed many times. The V gene is TRBV6-5, the J gene TRBJ2-2; D tentatively fits TRBD1 or TRBD2 (5 bases each). Germline assignment: CDR1 MNHEY and CDR2 SVGAGI. This CDR3 is 16 amino acids long. V was shortened by 4 bases and J by 4 bases, with 16 bases between the two germline ends. The CDR3 DNA is TGTGCCAGCAGTTGGACTGGTTTTGGGGGCACCGGGGAGCTGTTTTTT. It is translated as CASSWTGFGGTGELFF.

The sample holds many counts of this clonotype. The chain uses TRBV20-1 and TRBJ2-3, with 9 bases aligning to TRBD2. CDR1 is DFQATT, CDR2 SNEGSKA, per germline (reference sequence). V dropped 5 bases and J dropped 9; count of bases not matched to a gene: 15. The CDR3 sequence is 15 residues long. The CDR3 sequence: CSAVGLAGTLGTQYF. CDR3 DNA sequence: TGCAGTGCTGTAGGGCTAGCGGGGACCCTGGGGACGCAGTATTTT.

For the CDR3, the DNA is TGTGCCAGCAGCGTATCTCCGGAGGTACCTTCGCAGTATTTT. Its translation is CASSVSPEVPSQYF. This chain connects TRBV7-2 to TRBJ2-3, with a weak D call TRBD2 (5 bases). The CDR3 is made up of 14 amino acids. CDR1 and CDR2 (germline): SGHTA, FQGNSA. V was clipped by 5 bases and J by 10 bases, with 19 bases between them.

This clonotype came up once. This chain joins TRBV5-1 and TRBJ1-2; TRBD1 matches 8 bases. The CDR3 has 14 amino acids. In germline, CDR1 is SGHRS, CDR2 YFSETQ. J gave up 5 bases and V 4 bases, and 7 bases lay outside the gene matches. This CDR3 reads CASSPDRVGYGYTF. The CDR3 bases are TGCGCCAGCAGCCCGGACAGGGTCGGGTATGGCTACACCTTC.

Ten or more counts support this clonotype. V and J are TRBV9 and TRBJ2-2; D gene unclear. The CDR3 has 14 amino acids. Germline loops: CDR1 SGDLS, CDR2 YYNGEE. V was trimmed by 0 bases and J by 3 bases, leaving 6 bases between them. In nucleotides, the CDR3 is TGTGCCAGCAGCGTAGTACCGGACACCGGGGAGCTGTTTTTT. Protein sequence: CASSVVPDTGELFF.

This clonotype was observed at least ten times. This chain uses TRBV10-3 with TRBJ2-3; D gene uncertain. Germline CDR1 ENHRY, CDR2 SYGVKD. The V end lost 4 bases, the J end lost 5 bases, and 10 bases lay between the germline ends. This CDR3 has 13 residues. The CDR3 here is CAISGNAVDTQYF. The CDR3 DNA is TGTGCCATCAGTGGAAATGCGGTAGATACGCAGTATTTT.

This clonotype has a count of ten or more. The chain combines TRBV29-1 with TRBJ2-3; TRBD2 agrees at 8 bases. This CDR3 has 14 amino acids. J was trimmed by 5 bases and V by 3 bases; bases with no gene match: 7. CDR1 is SQVTM, CDR2 ANQGSEA, per germline. CDR3: CSVEGRGAVDTQYF. In nucleotides, the CDR3 is TGCAGCGTTGAGGGGCGGGGGGCTGTAGATACGCAGTATTTT.

This clonotype was seen a few times. V is TRBV10-3 and J is TRBJ1-3, with unresolved D. Germline CDR1 is ENHRY and CDR2 is SYGVKD. V shed 0 bases and J shed 1 base, with 10 bases lying between them. This CDR3 has 16 residues. DNA of the CDR3: TGTGCCATCAGTGAGTCCCGGGCAGGTTCTGGAAACACCATATATTTT. It encodes CAISESRAGSGNTIYF.

This clonotype has a count of ten or more. The chain employs TRBV28 and TRBJ2-7; tentative D call: TRBD1 (6 bases). Deletions cut 2 bases from V and 4 bases from J, with 15 bases between. CDR3 length: 15 residues. From germline, CDR1 is MDHEN and CDR2 SYDVKM. In DNA, the CDR3 is TGTGCCAGCAGTTTAGATCCAGGGGATGGGTACGAGCAGTACTTC. This encodes CASSLDPGDGYEQYF.

Only a few counts were recorded for this clonotype. The rearrangement uses TRBV15 and TRBJ2-3; D call uncertain. Germline CDR1 LNHNV, CDR2 YYDKDF (reference sequence). CDR3 length: 13 amino acids. Trimming pared 6 bases from V and 2 bases from J, leaving 9 bases between. DNA for the CDR3: TGTGCCACCAGTCCCAGGAACACAGATACGCAGTATTTT. Residues: CATSPRNTDTQYF.

This clonotype showed up many times. This chain connects TRBV4-2 to TRBJ2-5, with D uncertain. Germline V lookup: CDR1 LGHNA, CDR2 YNFKEQ. V was clipped by 0 bases and J by 2 bases, with 7 bases between them. The CDR3 loop spans 14 amino acids. Here the CDR3 DNA reads TGTGCCAGCAGCCAAGAAAATATACAAGAGACCCAGTACTTC. This translates into CASSQENIQETQYF.

The chain combines TRBV15 with TRBJ2-6; D unclear. There are 15 residues in the CDR3. The germline gives CDR1 LNHNV, CDR2 YYDKDF (reference sequence). Deletions cut 2 bases from V and 0 bases from J, with 5 bases between. The CDR3 nucleotides are TGTGCCACCAGCAGACAGAACTCTGGGGCCAACGTCCTGACTTTC. This gives the protein CATSRQNSGANVLTF.

This chain links TRBV3-1 with TRBJ2-3; D remains ambiguous. Trimming removed 1 base from V and 0 bases from J, with 11 bases in between. The CDR3 is 16 amino acids. From germline, CDR1 is LGHDT and CDR2 YNNKEL (reference sequence). This CDR3 is CASSQGRLTSTDTQYF. For the CDR3, the DNA is TGTGCCAGCAGCCAAGGTCGGCTAACTAGCACAGATACGCAGTATTTT.

There are many counts of this clonotype. V is TRBV29-1 and J is TRBJ2-3, with D possibly called TRBD1 or TRBD2 (5 bases each). The CDR3 has 13 amino acids. V dropped 5 bases and J dropped 4 bases, with 13 bases sitting between them. The germline CDR1 and CDR2 sequences are SQVTM and ANQGSEA. The CDR3 DNA sequence: TGCAGCGTTTCGCTGCCGGGGCCAGATACGCAGTATTTT. It codes for CSVSLPGPDTQYF.

The table lists this clonotype with many counts. The gene calls are TRBV4-1 and TRBJ2-3; 9 bases are a match to TRBD1. Germline assignment: CDR1 MGHRA and CDR2 YSYEKL. V lost 2 bases to trimming and J lost 5 bases; unmatched junction nucleotides: 8. The CDR3 is 16 amino acids. The CDR3 is CASSQRGTGTVDTQYF. The CDR3 nucleotides are TGCGCCAGCAGCCAACGAGGGACAGGGACAGTAGATACGCAGTATTTT.

This clonotype was counted only a few times. The CDR3 DNA follows: TGCGCCAGCAGCCCCCAACCGGGACAGGGGAACACTGAAGCTTTCTTT. Its protein product is CASSPQPGQGNTEAFF. The chain combines TRBV5-1 with TRBJ1-1; TRBD1 agrees at 9 bases. V was pared by 4 bases and J by 1 base, with 8 bases of the junction left unmatched. The germline gives CDR1 SGHRS, CDR2 YFSETQ. The CDR3 has 16 amino acids.

A note on this clonotype: A single base separates this from a much larger clone, so it may be a read error. The chain links TRBV14 to TRBJ2-5; no clear D gene. Trimming stripped 5 bases from V and 0 bases from J, with 4 bases between. Germline values: CDR1 SGHDN, CDR2 FVKESK. The CDR3 totals 12 residues. As DNA, the CDR3 is TGTGCCAGCAGCGTGTACCAAGAGACCCAGTACTTC. It translates to CASSVYQETQYF.

This clonotype was counted ten times or more. The chain couples TRBV7-8 to TRBJ2-2, with unresolved D. CDR1 is SGHVS, CDR2 FQNEAQ, per germline. The ends were cut back, 6 bases at V and 0 bases at J, with 5 bases in the middle. The CDR3 spans 13 residues. The CDR3: CASRNTNTGELFF. The CDR3 DNA follows: TGTGCCAGCAGGAACACGAACACCGGGGAGCTGTTTTTT.